These 10 T cell receptor beta chains share one sample of origin, sequenced in a study of molecular identifiers for immune sequencing clone quantification. TCRdb reanalysed the PCR reads using MiXCR and keeps one entry per CDR3 protein. The sample shows more than 450,000 distinct CDR3 sequences, under 30% of them seen only once. Sequencing was done on a sample of naive CD8+ T cells from blood, with Jurkat cell RNA spiked in. As to subset: FACS-sorted CD8+CD4-CCR7+CD45RA+ naive T cells. All receptors come from a human donor in good health. Some libraries in this study had Jurkat cell RNA spiked in.

There are a few counts of this clonotype. This chain uses TRBV19 with TRBJ2-2; D gene uncertain. Trimming left V 2 bases short and J 1 base short, with 5 bases between. The CDR3 covers 14 residues. CDR1 is LNHDA, CDR2 SQIVND, per germline (reference sequence). The CDR3 loop is CASSIWGNTGELFF. The CDR3 DNA follows: TGTGCCAGTAGTATATGGGGGAACACCGGGGAGCTGTTTTTT.

This clonotype was recorded a few times. This rearrangement joins TRBV7-9 to TRBJ2-5, with 10 bases identical to TRBD2. Looked up from germline, CDR1 is SEHNR and CDR2 is FQNEAQ (reference sequence). This CDR3 contains 15 residues. J gave up 4 bases and V 6 bases, and 8 bases lay outside the gene matches. As DNA, the CDR3 is TGTGCCAGCAGACAAGCGGGAGGGCCTGTAGAGACCCAGTACTTC. Protein product: CASRQAGGPVETQYF. Variable domain in full (rest from reference TRBV7-9 and TRBJ2-5): DTGVSQNPRHKITKRGQNVTFRCDPISEHNRLYWYRQTLGQGPEFLTYFQNEAQLEKSRLLSDRFSAERPKGSFSTLEIQRTEQGDSAMYLCASRQAGGPVETQYFGPGTRLLVL.

The chain uses TRBV4-1 and TRBJ1-1; D not certain. Germline CDR1 is MGHRA and CDR2 is YSYEKL. V lost 4 bases, J lost 6 bases, and 15 bases lay in between. The CDR3 extends over 14 amino acids. The CDR3 sequence: CASSPNEGFPEAFF. The CDR3 coding sequence is TGCGCCAGCAGCCCTAATGAGGGATTCCCTGAAGCTTTCTTT.

The V gene is TRBV7-9, the J gene TRBJ2-7; 7 bases line up with TRBD2. The trim removed 5 bases at V and 2 bases at J, leaving 12 bases unmatched. The germline V gene has CDR1 SEHNR and CDR2 FQNEAQ (reference sequence). The CDR3 spans 16 residues. In DNA form, the CDR3 reads TGTGCCAGCAGCCCAGGGAACGGGAGGCCAACCTACGAGCAGTACTTC. As protein: CASSPGNGRPTYEQYF.

V and J are TRBV6-2 or TRBV6-3 and TRBJ2-7, with 8 bases aligning to TRBD1. V dropped 5 bases and J dropped 2; count of bases not matched to a gene: 8. Germline V gene data show CDR1 as MNHEY and CDR2 as SVGEGT. The CDR3 length is 15 residues. The CDR3 reads CASSTQDRATYEQYF. The CDR3 nucleotides read TGTGCCAGCAGTACCCAGGACAGGGCAACCTACGAGCAGTACTTC.

The table lists this clonotype with many counts. This sequence joins TRBV7-9 and TRBJ1-1; D call uncertain. V lost 5 bases and J 2 bases, leaving 18 bases between the germline ends. This CDR3 region has 16 residues. The germline V gene encodes CDR1 SEHNR and CDR2 FQNEAQ (reference sequence). This chain's CDR3 is CASSPASGYRNTEAFF. CDR3 bases: TGTGCCAGCAGCCCAGCTAGTGGGTACAGAAACACTGAAGCTTTCTTT. Complete variable domain (other parts from reference TRBV7-9 and TRBJ1-1): DTGVSQNPRHKITKRGQNVTFRCDPISEHNRLYWYRQTLGQGPEFLTYFQNEAQLEKSRLLSDRFSAERPKGSFSTLEIQRTEQGDSAMYLCASSPASGYRNTEAFFGQGTRLTVV.

The V gene is TRBV28, the J gene TRBJ2-2; 8 bases match TRBD2. The CDR3 is 13 amino acids. Per the germline V gene, CDR1 is MDHEN and CDR2 is SYDVKM. Losses at the gene ends were 8 bases for V and 5 bases for J; bases not matched to a gene: 4. The CDR3 spells CASVLAATGELFF. CDR3 DNA: TGTGCCAGCGTACTAGCGGCTACCGGGGAGCTGTTTTTT.

This clonotype was counted between two and nine times. The genes are TRBV29-1 and TRBJ2-5; the D is unclear. Germline CDR1 reads SQVTM; CDR2 reads ANQGSEA. The V end was cut by 3 bases, the J end by 7 bases, with 9 bases between. This CDR3 region has 11 residues. The CDR3 protein is CSVDAWGTQYF. The CDR3 nucleotides are TGCAGCGTTGACGCTTGGGGGACCCAGTACTTC.

This clonotype was detected a few times. V is TRBV3-1 and J is TRBJ1-3, with D uncertain. This CDR3 has 13 residues. V shed 5 bases and J shed 4 bases, with 9 bases lying between them. The germline V gene has CDR1 LGHDT and CDR2 YNNKEL (reference sequence). The CDR3 reads CASSTAGGNTIYF. The CDR3 region has the DNA TGTGCCAGCAGCACGGCGGGCGGAAACACCATATATTTT.

V is TRBV12-3 or TRBV12-4 and J is TRBJ2-1; D is perhaps TRBD1 (6 bases). V lost 2 bases and J lost 7, with 15 bases in between. There are 15 residues in the CDR3. The CDR3 nucleotides are TGTGCCAGCAGTTTACTAGGGACAAAAGGGAATGAGCAGTTCTTC. Translated, it gives CASSLLGTKGNEQFF.